This T cell receptor beta chain was found in a study of blood T cell repertoires in COVID-19. Germline CDR1 reads MDHEN; CDR2 reads SYDVKM. This CDR3 is 13 amino acids long. V lost 1 base, J lost 5 bases, and 8 bases lay in between. Source study methods: Researchers report that nucleated cell counts were estimated from reference gene primer amplification. Generated by immunoSEQ multiplex PCR, the TCRdb table keeps only in-frame clones and is missing some. V and J calls and clone size are as listed in that table; D and trimming were resolved from the DNA. The data contain under 95,000 clones, about 90% of them singletons.

The chain joins TRBV28 to TRBJ1-1, with a possible D match to TRBD1 (5 bases). The origin of this receptor is a human donor in a cohort sampled during active COVID-19. Material for sequencing was peripheral blood. In DNA form, the CDR3 reads TGTGCCAGCAGTTTATCCGGGGGGACTGAAGCTTTCTTT. Protein sequence: CASSLSGGTEAFF.